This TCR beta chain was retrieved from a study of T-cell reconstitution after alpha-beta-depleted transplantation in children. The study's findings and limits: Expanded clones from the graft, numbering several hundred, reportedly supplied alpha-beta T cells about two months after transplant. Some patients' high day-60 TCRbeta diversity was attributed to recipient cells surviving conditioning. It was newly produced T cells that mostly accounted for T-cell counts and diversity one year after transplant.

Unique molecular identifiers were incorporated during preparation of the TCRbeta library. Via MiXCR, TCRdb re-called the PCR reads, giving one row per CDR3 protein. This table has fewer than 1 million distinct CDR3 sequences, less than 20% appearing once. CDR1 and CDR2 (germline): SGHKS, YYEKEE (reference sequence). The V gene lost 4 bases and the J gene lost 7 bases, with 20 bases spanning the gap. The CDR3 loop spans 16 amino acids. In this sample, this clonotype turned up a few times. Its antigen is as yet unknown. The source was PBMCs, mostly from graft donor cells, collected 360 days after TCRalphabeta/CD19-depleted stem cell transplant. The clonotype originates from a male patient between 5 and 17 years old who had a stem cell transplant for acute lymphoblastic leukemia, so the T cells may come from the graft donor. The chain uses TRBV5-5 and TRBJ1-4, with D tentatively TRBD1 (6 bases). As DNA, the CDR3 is TGTGCCAGCAGCCTCGACGGACAGTTGGCCTTTGAAAAACTGTTTTTT. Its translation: CASSLDGQLAFEKLFF.